This T cell receptor beta chain comes out of a study of sequential checkpoint blockade in melanoma. Assay used: immunoSEQ multiplex PCR; TCRdb lists only in-frame clones, some missing. The repertoire holds about 20,000 clones, with about three fifths as singletons. The sample's treatment: randomized to nivolumab then ipilimumab (arm A) or the reverse (arm B). No patient had prior DNA-damaging chemotherapy. The input for sequencing was CD8+ T cells sorted from blood (inferred from file names), taken from a patient given nivolumab and ipilimumab in sequence. The receptor's source is a human donor with melanoma.

Here the CDR3 DNA reads TGCAGCGTGAAGGCGGGCCAAGAGCCCCTCCACTTT. It is translated as CSVKAGQEPLHF. The chain carries TRBV29-1 and TRBJ1-6; unclear D gene. Trimming stripped 6 bases from V and 13 bases from J, with 16 bases between. The CDR3 totals 12 residues. Germline CDR1 reads SQVTM; CDR2 reads ANQGSEA.